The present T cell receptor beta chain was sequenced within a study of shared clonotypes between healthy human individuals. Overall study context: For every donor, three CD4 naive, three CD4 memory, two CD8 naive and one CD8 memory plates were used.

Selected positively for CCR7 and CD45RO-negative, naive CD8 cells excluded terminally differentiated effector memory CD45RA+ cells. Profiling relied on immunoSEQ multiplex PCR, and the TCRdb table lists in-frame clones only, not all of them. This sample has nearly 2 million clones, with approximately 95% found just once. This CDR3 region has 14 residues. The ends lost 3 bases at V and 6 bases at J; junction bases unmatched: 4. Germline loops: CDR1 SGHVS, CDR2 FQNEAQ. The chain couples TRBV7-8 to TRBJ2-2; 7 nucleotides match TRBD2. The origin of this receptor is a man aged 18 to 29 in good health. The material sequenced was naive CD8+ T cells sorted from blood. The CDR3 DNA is TGTGCCAGCAGCTTGTTGACTAGCCCCGGGGAGCTGTTTTTT. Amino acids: CASSLLTSPGELFF. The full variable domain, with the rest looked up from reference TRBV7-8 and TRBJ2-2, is GAGVSQSPRYKVAKRGQDVALRCDPISGHVSLFWYQQALGQGPEFLTYFQNEAQLDKSGLPSDRFFAERPEGSVSTLKIQRTQQEDSAVYLCASSLLTSPGELFFGEGSRLTVL.